The source of this T cell receptor beta chain is a study of metastatic and nonmetastatic thyroid tumors. Background on the study: Malignant and benign thyroid patients had repertoires compared in peripheral blood and tumor or nodule tissue. Whole-study findings and limits: Compared with benign nodules, malignant thyroid tumors were reported to have significantly higher TCR beta diversity in both blood and tumor.

All patients were treatment-naive before thyroid surgery. CDR1 KGHSH and CDR2 LQKENI come from the germline V gene. The CDR3 extends over 14 amino acids. The V end lost 3 bases, the J end lost 5 bases, and 13 bases lay between the germline ends. Per the authors' pipeline: Using the CDR3 differences seen across clinicopathological groups, the authors built a distant-metastasis classifier for papillary thyroid cancer, which was meant to discriminate distant-metastatic patients. MiXCR was used by TCRdb to re-call the PCR reads. The V and J calls come from TCRdb's annotation, not from the publication. In the table there are roughly 36,000 clones, roughly 26% of which are singletons. This clone was seen at least ten times. The antigen is not known.

This clonotype was sampled from a female donor with papillary thyroid cancer or a benign thyroid nodule (not recorded which). Some clones in this sample may be carry-over from other donors' samples. Sequenced: blood. This chain connects TRBV18 to TRBJ2-5; tentative D call: TRBD1 (6 bases). The CDR3 loop is CASSPTGPAETQYF. The CDR3 region has the DNA TGTGCCAGCTCACCCACAGGGCCCGCGGAGACCCAGTACTTC.